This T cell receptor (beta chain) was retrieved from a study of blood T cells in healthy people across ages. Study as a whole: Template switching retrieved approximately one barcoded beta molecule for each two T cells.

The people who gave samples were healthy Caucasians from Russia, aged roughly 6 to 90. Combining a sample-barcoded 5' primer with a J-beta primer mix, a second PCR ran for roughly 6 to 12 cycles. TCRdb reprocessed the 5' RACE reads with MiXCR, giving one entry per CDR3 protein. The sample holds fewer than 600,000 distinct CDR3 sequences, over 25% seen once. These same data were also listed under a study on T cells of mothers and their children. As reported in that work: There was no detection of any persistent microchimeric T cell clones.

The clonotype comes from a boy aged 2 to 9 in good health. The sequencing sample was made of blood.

CDR3 DNA: TGTGCCAGCAGCAAGGATAGGGGTCGGGGCTACACCTTC. Amino acid sequence: CASSKDRGRGYTF. V gene TRBV21-1 combines with J gene TRBJ1-2; TRBD1, the table's D call, lacks a check against the DNA. TRBV21-1 is a documented pseudogene. The CDR3 sequence is 13 residues long.